Listed below are T cell receptor beta chains from one sample, sequenced in a study of cytomegalovirus exposure and HLA in healthy donors. Here immunoSEQ multiplex PCR was the method, and the copy in TCRdb shows in-frame clones only, minus some. The sample lists around 160,000 clones; 68% were seen once. The sequencing input was PBMCs. These receptors all stem from a man in his fifties or sixties in good health and CMV-seronegative. Both conserved end residues are part of each CDR3. The D gene is left open where the match is weak. Not every row has a clone size; where given, it reads once, few, many or a size class.

CDR3aa: CASSSRQANNQPQHF; CDR3nt: TGTGCCAGCAGCTCCCGACAGGCTAACAATCAGCCCCAGCATTTT; d_gene: .; v_gene: TRBV13; j_gene: TRBJ1-5; abundance: .
CDR3aa: CASSISGFTEAFF; CDR3nt: TGTGCCAGCAGCATCTCGGGGTTCACTGAAGCTTTCTTT; d_gene: .; v_gene: TRBV7-9; j_gene: TRBJ1-1; abundance: .
CDR3aa: CATTRGGNGYTF; CDR3nt: TGTGCCACGACGAGGGGAGGTAATGGCTACACCTTC; d_gene: .; v_gene: TRBV6-6; j_gene: TRBJ1-2; abundance: .
CDR3aa: CASSLGLSEQGSEKLFF; CDR3nt: TGTGCCAGCAGCTTGGGCCTTTCTGAACAGGGTTCTGAAAAACTGTTTTTT; d_gene: .; v_gene: TRBV5-8; j_gene: TRBJ1-4; abundance: .
CDR3aa: CASSLKAGGDTQYF; CDR3nt: TGTGCCAGCAGCTTAAAAGCGGGGGGGGATACGCAGTATTTT; d_gene: TRBD2; v_gene: TRBV13; j_gene: TRBJ2-3; abundance: .
CDR3aa: CASSIDRRANEKLFF; CDR3nt: TGCGCTAGCAGCATCGACCGGAGGGCTAATGAAAAACTGTTTTTT; d_gene: .; v_gene: TRBV5-1; j_gene: TRBJ1-4; abundance: .
CDR3aa: CASSFFSGYEQYF; CDR3nt: TGTGCCAGCAGTTTTTTCAGCGGCTACGAGCAGTACTTC; d_gene: .; v_gene: TRBV27; j_gene: TRBJ2-7; abundance: .
CDR3aa: CASSPRGSTGDHEQYF; CDR3nt: TGTGCCAGCTCACCCCGGGGGTCGACAGGGGACCACGAGCAGTACTTC; d_gene: TRBD1; v_gene: TRBV18; j_gene: TRBJ2-7; abundance: few
CDR3aa: CASRQGATDTQYF; CDR3nt: TGTGCCAGCCGACAGGGGGCTACAGATACGCAGTATTTT; d_gene: TRBD1; v_gene: TRBV7-9; j_gene: TRBJ2-3; abundance: .
CDR3aa: CASSPTRTGTDTQYF; CDR3nt: TGTGCCAGCTCCCCAACTCGGACAGGGACAGATACGCAGTATTTT; d_gene: TRBD1; v_gene: TRBV18; j_gene: TRBJ2-3; abundance: .
CDR3aa: CASSLQGAGRNEQFF; CDR3nt: TGTGCCAGCAGTTTACAAGGGGCGGGGAGGAATGAGCAGTTCTTC; d_gene: .; v_gene: TRBV28; j_gene: TRBJ2-1; abundance: .
CDR3aa: CASSGPRGTEAFF; CDR3nt: TGTGCCAGCAGTGGACCCCGAGGCACTGAAGCTTTCTTT; d_gene: .; v_gene: TRBV2; j_gene: TRBJ1-1; abundance: .
CDR3aa: CASSDAGVGNSPLHF; CDR3nt: TGTGCCAGCAGTGATGCAGGGGTTGGCAATTCACCCCTCCACTTT; d_gene: .; v_gene: TRBV2; j_gene: TRBJ1-6; abundance: .
CDR3aa: CASSQGKRQANEKLFF; CDR3nt: TGCGCCAGCAGCCAAGGAAAGCGACAGGCTAATGAAAAACTGTTTTTT; d_gene: .; v_gene: TRBV4-1; j_gene: TRBJ1-4; abundance: once
CDR3aa: CASSPGRSGTNSPLHF; CDR3nt: TGTGCCAGCAGCCCGGGCCGGTCAGGGACAAATTCACCCCTCCACTTT; d_gene: .; v_gene: TRBV5-6; j_gene: TRBJ1-6; abundance: .
CDR3aa: CASSSHPGLAGGLEETQYF; CDR3nt: TGCGCCAGCAGCTCCCATCCGGGACTAGCGGGGGGTTTGGAAGAGACCCAGTACTTC; d_gene: TRBD2; v_gene: TRBV5-1; j_gene: TRBJ2-5; abundance: .
CDR3aa: CASSLVQTGEGYTF; CDR3nt: TGCGCCAGCAGCTTGGTGCAGACAGGGGAAGGCTACACCTTC; d_gene: TRBD1; v_gene: TRBV5-1; j_gene: TRBJ1-2; abundance: .
CDR3aa: CASSPEQVTNSPLHF; CDR3nt: TGTGCCAGCTCACCCGAACAGGTTACCAATTCACCCCTCCACTTT; d_gene: .; v_gene: TRBV18; j_gene: TRBJ1-6; abundance: few
CDR3aa: CASSWTSPYNEQFF; CDR3nt: TGTGCCAGCAGCTGGACTAGCCCCTACAATGAGCAGTTCTTC; d_gene: TRBD2; v_gene: TRBV7-2; j_gene: TRBJ2-1; abundance: .
CDR3aa: CASSKSSGGENEQYF; CDR3nt: TGTGCCAGCAGTAAATCTAGCGGGGGGGAAAACGAGCAGTACTTC; d_gene: TRBD2; v_gene: TRBV27; j_gene: TRBJ2-7; abundance: .
CDR3aa: CASSAPGIAYEQYF; CDR3nt: TGTGCCAGCAGTGCCCCAGGGATTGCCTACGAGCAGTACTTC; d_gene: .; v_gene: TRBV6-1; j_gene: TRBJ2-7; abundance: .